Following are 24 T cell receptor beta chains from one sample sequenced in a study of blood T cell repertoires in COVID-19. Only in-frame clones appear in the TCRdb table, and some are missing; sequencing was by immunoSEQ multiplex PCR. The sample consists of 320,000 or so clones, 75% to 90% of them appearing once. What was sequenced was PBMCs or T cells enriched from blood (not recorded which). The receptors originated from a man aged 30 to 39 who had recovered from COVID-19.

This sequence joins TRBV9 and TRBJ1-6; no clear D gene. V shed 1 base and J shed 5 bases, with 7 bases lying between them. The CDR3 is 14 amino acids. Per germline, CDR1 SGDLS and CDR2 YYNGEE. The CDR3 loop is CASSVRHNNSPLHF. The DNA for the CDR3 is TGTGCCAGCAGCGTACGCCACAATAATTCACCCCTCCACTTT.

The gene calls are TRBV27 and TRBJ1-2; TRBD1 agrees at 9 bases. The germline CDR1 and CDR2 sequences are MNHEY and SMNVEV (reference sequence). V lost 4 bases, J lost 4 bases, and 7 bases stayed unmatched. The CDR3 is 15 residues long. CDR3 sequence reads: CASSSITGGSYGYTF. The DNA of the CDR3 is TGTGCCAGCAGTTCGATAACAGGGGGCAGCTATGGCTACACCTTC.

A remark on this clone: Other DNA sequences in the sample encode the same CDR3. CDR3: CASSQTGSSYNEQFF. CDR3 sequence (DNA): TGCGCCAGCAGCCAAACGGGGAGCTCCTACAATGAGCAGTTCTTC. The chain uses TRBV4-1 and TRBJ2-1; the D gene is possibly TRBD2 (5 bases). V was pared by 2 bases and J by 0 bases, with 8 bases between. The CDR3 contains 15 residues. CDR1 is MGHRA, CDR2 YSYEKL, per germline.

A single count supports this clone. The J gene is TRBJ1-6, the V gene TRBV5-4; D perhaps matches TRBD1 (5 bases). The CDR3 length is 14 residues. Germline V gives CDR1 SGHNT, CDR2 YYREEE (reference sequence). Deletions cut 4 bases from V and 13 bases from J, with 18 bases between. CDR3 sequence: CASSLGWGDEPLHF. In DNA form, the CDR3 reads TGTGCCAGCAGCCTGGGATGGGGGGATGAGCCCCTCCACTTT.

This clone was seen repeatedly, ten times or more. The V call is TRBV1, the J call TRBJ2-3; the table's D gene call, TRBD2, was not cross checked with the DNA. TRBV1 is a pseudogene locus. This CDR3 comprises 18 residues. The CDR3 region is CTSSQDQAPFPSTDTQYF. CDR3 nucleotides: TGCACCAGCAGCCAAGATCAAGCCCCCTTTCCCTCCACAGATACGCAGTATTTT.

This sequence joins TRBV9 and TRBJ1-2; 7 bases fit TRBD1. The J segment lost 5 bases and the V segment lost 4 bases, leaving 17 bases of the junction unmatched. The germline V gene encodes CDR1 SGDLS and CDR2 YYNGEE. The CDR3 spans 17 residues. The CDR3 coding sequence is TGTGCCAGCAGCCCCTCGCCGGGCAGGGGGGAAAGGTATGGCTACACCTTC. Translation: CASSPSPGRGERYGYTF.

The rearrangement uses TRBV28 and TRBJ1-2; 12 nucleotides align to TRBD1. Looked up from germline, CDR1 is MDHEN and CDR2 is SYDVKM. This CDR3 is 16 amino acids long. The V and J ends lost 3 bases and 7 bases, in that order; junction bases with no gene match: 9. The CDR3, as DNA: TGTGCCAGCAGTTTGCTACCGGGACAGGGGGCGGGTGGCTACACCTTC. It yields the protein CASSLLPGQGAGGYTF.

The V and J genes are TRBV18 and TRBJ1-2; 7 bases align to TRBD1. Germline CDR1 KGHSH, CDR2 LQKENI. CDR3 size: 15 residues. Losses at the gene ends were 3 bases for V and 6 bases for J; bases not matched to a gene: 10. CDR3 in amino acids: CASSPGQFFGHGYTF. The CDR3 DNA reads TGTGCCAGCTCACCGGGACAGTTCTTTGGGCATGGCTACACCTTC.

In DNA, the CDR3 is TGTGCCAGCAGAGCGGGGACAGGGTATGGCTACACCTTC. This codes for CASRAGTGYGYTF. The chain is built from TRBV2 and TRBJ1-2, with TRBD1 identical over 9 bases. V was clipped by 6 bases and J by 5 bases; unmatched bases: 4. The germline gives CDR1 SNHLY, CDR2 FYNNEI. CDR3 length: 13 amino acids.

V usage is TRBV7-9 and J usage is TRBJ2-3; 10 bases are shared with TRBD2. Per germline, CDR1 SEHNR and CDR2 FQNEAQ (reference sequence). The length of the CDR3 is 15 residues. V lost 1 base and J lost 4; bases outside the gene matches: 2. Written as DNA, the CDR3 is TGTGCCAGCAGCTTAGAAGGGACTAGCGCAGATACGCAGTATTTT. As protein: CASSLEGTSADTQYF.

The CDR3 reads CATSDLQGRAGELFF. In DNA form, the CDR3 reads TGTGCCACCAGTGATCTACAGGGGCGCGCCGGGGAGCTGTTTTTT. This rearrangement joins TRBV24-1 to TRBJ2-2, with TRBD1 matching over 7 bases. Germline V gene sequence: CDR1 KGHDR, CDR2 SFDVKD. CDR3 size: 15 residues. J gave up 6 bases and V 3 bases, and 6 bases lay outside the gene matches.

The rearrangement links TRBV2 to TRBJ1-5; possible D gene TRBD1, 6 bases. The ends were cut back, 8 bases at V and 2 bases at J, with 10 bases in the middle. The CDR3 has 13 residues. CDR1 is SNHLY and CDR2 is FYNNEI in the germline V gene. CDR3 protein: CASCGQRNQPQHF. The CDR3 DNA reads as TGTGCCAGCTGTGGACAGCGCAATCAGCCCCAGCATTTT.

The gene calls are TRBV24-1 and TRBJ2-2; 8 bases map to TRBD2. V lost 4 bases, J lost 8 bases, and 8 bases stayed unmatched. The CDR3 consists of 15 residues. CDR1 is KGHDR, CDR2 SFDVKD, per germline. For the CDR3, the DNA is TGTGCCACCAGTGACCTCGGACTAGCAACAGGGGAGCTGTTTTTT. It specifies CATSDLGLATGELFF.

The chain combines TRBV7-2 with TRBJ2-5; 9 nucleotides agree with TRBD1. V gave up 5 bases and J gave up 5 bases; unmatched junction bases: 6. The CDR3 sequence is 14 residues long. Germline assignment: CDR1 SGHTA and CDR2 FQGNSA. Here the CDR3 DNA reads TGTGCCAGCAGCGCACAGGGGGCGAGGGAGACCCAGTACTTC. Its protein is CASSAQGARETQYF.

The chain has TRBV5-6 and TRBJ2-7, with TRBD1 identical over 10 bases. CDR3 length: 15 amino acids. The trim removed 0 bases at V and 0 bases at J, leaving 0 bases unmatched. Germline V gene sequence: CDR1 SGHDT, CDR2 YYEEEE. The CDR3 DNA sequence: TGTGCCAGCAGCTTGGGGGACAGGGGCTCCTACGAGCAGTACTTC. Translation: CASSLGDRGSYEQYF. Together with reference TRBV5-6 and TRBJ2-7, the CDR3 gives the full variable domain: DAGVTQSPTHLIKTRGQQVTLRCSPKSGHDTVSWYQQALGQGPQFIFQYYEEEERQRGNFPDRFSGHQFPNYSSELNVNALLLGDSALYLCASSLGDRGSYEQYFGPGTRLTVT.

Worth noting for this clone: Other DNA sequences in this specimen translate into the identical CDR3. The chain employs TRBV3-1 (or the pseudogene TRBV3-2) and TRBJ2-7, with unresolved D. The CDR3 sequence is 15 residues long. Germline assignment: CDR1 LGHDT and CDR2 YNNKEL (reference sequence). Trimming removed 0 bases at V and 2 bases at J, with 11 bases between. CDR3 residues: CASSQDTRGTYEQYF. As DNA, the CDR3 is TGTGCCAGCAGCCAAGATACGCGCGGTACCTACGAGCAGTACTTC.

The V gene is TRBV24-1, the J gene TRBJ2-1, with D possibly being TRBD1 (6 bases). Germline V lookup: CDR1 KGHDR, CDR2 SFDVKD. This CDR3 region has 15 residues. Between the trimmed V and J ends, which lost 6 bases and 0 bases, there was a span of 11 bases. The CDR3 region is CATSPARGSYNEQFF. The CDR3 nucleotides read TGTGCCACCAGTCCAGCCAGGGGCTCCTACAATGAGCAGTTCTTC.

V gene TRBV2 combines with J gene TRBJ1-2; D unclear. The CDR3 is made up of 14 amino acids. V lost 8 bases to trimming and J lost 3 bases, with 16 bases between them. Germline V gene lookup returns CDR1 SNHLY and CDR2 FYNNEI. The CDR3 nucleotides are TGTGCCAGCGGGAACGAGGGAACGGACTATGGCTACACCTTC. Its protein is CASGNEGTDYGYTF.

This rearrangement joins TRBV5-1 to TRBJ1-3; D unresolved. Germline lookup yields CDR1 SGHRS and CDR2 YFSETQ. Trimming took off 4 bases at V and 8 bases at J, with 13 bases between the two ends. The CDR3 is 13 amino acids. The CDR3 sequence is CASSPARGDTIYF. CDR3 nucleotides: TGCGCCAGCAGCCCAGCTCGGGGAGACACCATATATTTT.

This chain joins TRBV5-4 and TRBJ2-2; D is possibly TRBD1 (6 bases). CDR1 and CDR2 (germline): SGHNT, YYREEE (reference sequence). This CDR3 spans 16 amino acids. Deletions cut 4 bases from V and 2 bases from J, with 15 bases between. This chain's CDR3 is CASSEGTLENTGELFF. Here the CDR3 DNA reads TGTGCCAGCAGCGAAGGGACATTAGAAAACACCGGGGAGCTGTTTTTT.

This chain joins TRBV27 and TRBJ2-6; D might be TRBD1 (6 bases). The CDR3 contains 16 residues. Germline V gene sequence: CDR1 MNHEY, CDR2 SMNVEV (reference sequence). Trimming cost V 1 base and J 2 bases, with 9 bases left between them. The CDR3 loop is CASSLYAGAGANVLTF. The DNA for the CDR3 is TGTGCCAGCAGTTTATACGCAGGGGCTGGGGCCAACGTCCTGACTTTC.

CDR3 nucleotide sequence: TGTGCCAGCTCACCACCAACAGCGGGGACCTACACAGATACGCAGTATTTT. This encodes CASSPPTAGTYTDTQYF. The chain recombines TRBV18 with TRBJ2-3, with 7 bases that match TRBD2. V lost 0 bases and J lost 2; bases outside the gene matches: 8. Germline V gene lookup returns CDR1 KGHSH and CDR2 LQKENI. The CDR3 consists of 17 residues.

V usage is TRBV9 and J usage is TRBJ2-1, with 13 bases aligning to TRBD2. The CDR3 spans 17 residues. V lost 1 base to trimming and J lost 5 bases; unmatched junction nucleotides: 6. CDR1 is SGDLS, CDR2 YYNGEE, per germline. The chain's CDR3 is CASSVRMGLAGHNEQFF. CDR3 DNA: TGTGCCAGCAGCGTACGTATGGGACTAGCGGGGCACAATGAGCAGTTCTTC.

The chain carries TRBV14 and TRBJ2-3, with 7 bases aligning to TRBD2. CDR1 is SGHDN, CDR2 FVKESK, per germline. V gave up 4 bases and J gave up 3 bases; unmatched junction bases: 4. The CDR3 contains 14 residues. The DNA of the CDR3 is TGTGCCAGCAGCCGAGGGACTACGACAGATACGCAGTATTTT. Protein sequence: CASSRGTTTDTQYF. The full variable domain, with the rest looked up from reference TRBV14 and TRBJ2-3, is EAGVTQFPSHSVIEKGQTVTLRCDPISGHDNLYWYRRVMGKEIKFLLHFVKESKQDESGMPNNRFLAERTGGTYSTLKVQPAELEDSGVYFCASSRGTTTDTQYFGPGTRLTVL.